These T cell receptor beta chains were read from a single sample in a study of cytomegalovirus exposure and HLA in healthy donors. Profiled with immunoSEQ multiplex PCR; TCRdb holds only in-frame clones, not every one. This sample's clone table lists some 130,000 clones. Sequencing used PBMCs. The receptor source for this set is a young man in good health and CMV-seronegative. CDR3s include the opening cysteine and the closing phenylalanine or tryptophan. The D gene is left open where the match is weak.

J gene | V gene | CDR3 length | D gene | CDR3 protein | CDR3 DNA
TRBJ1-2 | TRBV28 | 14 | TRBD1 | CASSKTTGNYGYTF | TGTGCCAGCAGTAAAACGACAGGGAACTATGGCTACACCTTC
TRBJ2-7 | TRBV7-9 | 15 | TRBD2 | CASSFPGTSPYEQYF | TGTGCCAGCAGCTTCCCCGGGACTAGTCCCTACGAGCAGTACTTC
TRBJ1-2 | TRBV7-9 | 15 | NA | CASSLEGAPFYGYTF | TGTGCCAGCAGCTTAGAAGGGGCGCCTTTCTATGGCTACACCTTC
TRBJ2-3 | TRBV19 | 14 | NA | CASSRLQGADTQYF | TGTGCCAGTAGCCGACTCCAGGGCGCAGATACGCAGTATTTT
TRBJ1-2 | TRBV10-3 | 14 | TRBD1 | CAISVPGQLYGYTF | TGTGCCATCAGTGTTCCGGGACAGCTCTATGGCTACACCTTC
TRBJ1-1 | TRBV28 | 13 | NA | CASSAGWNTEAFF | TGTGCCAGCAGTGCCGGGTGGAACACTGAAGCTTTCTTT
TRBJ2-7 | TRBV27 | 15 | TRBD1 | CASTQTGSLNYEQYF | TGTGCCAGCACCCAGACAGGGTCGCTAAATTACGAGCAGTACTTC
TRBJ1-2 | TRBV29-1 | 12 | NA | CSVGPLGAGYTF | TGCAGCGTAGGACCCTTAGGGGCTGGCTACACCTTC
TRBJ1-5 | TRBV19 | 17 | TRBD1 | CASKDRGTGRSNQPQHF | TGTGCCAGTAAAGACAGGGGCACCGGCCGGAGTAATCAGCCCCAGCATTTT
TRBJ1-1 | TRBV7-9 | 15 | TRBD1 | CASSQTGPVGTEAFF | TGTGCCAGCAGCCAGACAGGGCCCGTTGGCACTGAAGCTTTCTTT
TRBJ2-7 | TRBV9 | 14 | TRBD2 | CASSVTSGSYEQYF | TGTGCCAGCAGCGTGACTAGCGGGAGTTACGAGCAGTACTTC
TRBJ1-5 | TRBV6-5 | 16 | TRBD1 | CASSSRTGGPNQPQHF | TGTGCCAGCAGTTCCCGAACAGGGGGCCCAAATCAGCCCCAGCATTTT
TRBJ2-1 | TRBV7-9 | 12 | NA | CASSSRGNEQFF | TGTGCCAGCAGCAGCCGGGGGAATGAGCAGTTCTTC
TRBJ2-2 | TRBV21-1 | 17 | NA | CASILFPLAGVPGELFF | TGTGCCAGCATCCTCTTCCCCCTAGCGGGAGTCCCCGGGGAGCTGTTTTTT
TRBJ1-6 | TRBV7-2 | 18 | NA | CASSLGRVGHSFNSPLHF | TGTGCCAGCAGCCTGGGGAGAGTAGGGCATAGTTTTAATTCACCCCTCCACTTT
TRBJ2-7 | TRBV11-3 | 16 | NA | CASSLDFGREAYEQYF | TGTGCCAGCAGCTTAGATTTTGGCAGGGAGGCCTACGAGCAGTACTTC
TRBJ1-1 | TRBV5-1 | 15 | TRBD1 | CASSFGQGQNTEAFF | TGCGCCAGCAGCTTTGGACAGGGACAGAACACTGAAGCTTTCTTT
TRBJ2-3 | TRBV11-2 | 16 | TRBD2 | CASSRGTSGLTDTQYF | TGTGCCAGCAGTCGGGGGACTAGCGGACTCACAGATACGCAGTATTTT
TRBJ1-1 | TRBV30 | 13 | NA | CAWSGTVNTEAFF | TGTGCCTGGAGTGGAACAGTGAACACTGAAGCTTTCTTT
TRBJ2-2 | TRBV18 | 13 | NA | CASSPPEGGELFF | TGTGCCAGCTCACCACCGGAGGGCGGGGAGCTGTTTTTT
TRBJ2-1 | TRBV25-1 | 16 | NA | CASSPPMVATYNEQFF | TGTGCCAGCAGCCCGCCAATGGTAGCTACATACAATGAGCAGTTCTTC
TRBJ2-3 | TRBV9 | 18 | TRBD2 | CASSYSAGAGGATDTQYF | TGTGCCAGCAGCTATAGTGCTGGGGCGGGGGGGGCCACAGATACGCAGTATTTT
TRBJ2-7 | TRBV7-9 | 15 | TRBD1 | CASSQGTGSLLEQYF | TGTGCCAGCAGCCAAGGGACAGGGTCTTTGCTCGAGCAGTACTTC
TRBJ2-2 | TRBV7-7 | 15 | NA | CASSLSMTSTGELFF | TGTGCTAGTAGCTTAAGCATGACATCCACCGGGGAGCTGTTTTTT
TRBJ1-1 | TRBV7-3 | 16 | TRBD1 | CASSTGQGGRNTEAFF | TGTGCCAGCAGCACCGGACAGGGAGGAAGGAACACTGAAGCTTTCTTT
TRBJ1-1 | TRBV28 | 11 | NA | CASSRGTEAFF | TGTGCCAGCAGCCGGGGAACTGAAGCTTTCTTT
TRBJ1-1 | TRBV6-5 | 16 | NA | CASSYGRGLGNTEAFF | TGTGCCAGCAGTTACGGGCGGGGGCTGGGGAACACTGAAGCTTTCTTT
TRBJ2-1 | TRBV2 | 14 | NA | CASNTGGAHNEQFF | TGTGCCAGCAACACGGGGGGCGCCCACAATGAGCAGTTCTTC
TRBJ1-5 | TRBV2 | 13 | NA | CASTQYSNQPQHF | TGTGCCAGCACGCAGTATAGCAATCAGCCCCAGCATTTT
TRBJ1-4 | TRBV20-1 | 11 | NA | CSARYSEKLFF | TGCAGTGCTAGGTATTCGGAAAAACTGTTTTTT
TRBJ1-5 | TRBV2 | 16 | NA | CASTRGTFRANQPQHF | TGTGCCAGCACCCGGGGAACATTCCGGGCAAATCAGCCCCAGCATTTT
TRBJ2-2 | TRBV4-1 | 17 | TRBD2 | CASSQDELAGEAGELFF | TGCGCCAGCAGCCAAGATGAGCTAGCGGGAGAAGCCGGGGAGCTGTTTTTT
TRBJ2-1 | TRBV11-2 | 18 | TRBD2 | CASSLLSPSGTALNEQFF | TGTGCCAGCAGCTTATTATCCCCTAGCGGGACTGCCCTGAATGAGCAGTTCTTC
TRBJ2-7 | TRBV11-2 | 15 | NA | CASSFGGTLSYEQYF | TGTGCCAGCAGCTTCGGCGGGACGCTCTCCTACGAGCAGTACTTC
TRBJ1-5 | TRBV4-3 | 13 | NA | CASSQDLDQPQHF | TGCGCCAGCAGCCAAGATCTCGATCAGCCCCAGCATTTT
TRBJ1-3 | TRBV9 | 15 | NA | CASSVQTGSGNTIYF | TGTGCCAGCAGCGTACAGACAGGCTCTGGAAACACCATATATTTT
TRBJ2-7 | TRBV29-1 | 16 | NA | CSVYLSGLRVTYEQYF | TGCAGCGTTTACCTGTCGGGGTTAAGGGTAACCTACGAGCAGTACTTC
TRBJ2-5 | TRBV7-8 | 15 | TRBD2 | CASSPQRGGRETQYF | TGTGCCAGCAGCCCGCAGCGGGGGGGCCGCGAGACCCAGTACTTC
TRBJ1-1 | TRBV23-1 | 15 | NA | CASSPSDRSNTEAFF | TGCGCCAGCAGTCCCTCCGACAGATCGAACACTGAAGCTTTCTTT
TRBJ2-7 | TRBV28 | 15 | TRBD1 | CASITGTGSSYEQYF | TGTGCCAGCATCACCGGGACAGGGAGCTCCTACGAGCAGTACTTC
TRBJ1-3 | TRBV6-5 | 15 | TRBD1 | CASSSTGGAGNTIYF | TGTGCCAGCAGCAGTACAGGGGGCGCCGGAAACACCATATATTTT
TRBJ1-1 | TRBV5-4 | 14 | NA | CASSSGRQFGEAFF | TGTGCCAGCAGCTCGGGTAGACAGTTTGGGGAAGCTTTCTTT
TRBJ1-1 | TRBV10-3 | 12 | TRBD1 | CAISDGQGRAFF | TGTGCCATCAGTGACGGACAGGGCAGAGCTTTCTTT
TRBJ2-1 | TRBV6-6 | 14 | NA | CASSEGDSYNEQFF | TGTGCCAGCAGTGAGGGGGACTCCTACAATGAGCAGTTCTTC
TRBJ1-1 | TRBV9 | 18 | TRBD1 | CASSSLLAGQEGGTEAFF | TGTGCCAGCAGCTCCCTCCTGGCGGGACAGGAAGGTGGCACTGAAGCTTTCTTT
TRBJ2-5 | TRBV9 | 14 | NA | CASSVATGSETQYF | TGTGCCAGCAGCGTAGCTACCGGGAGCGAGACCCAGTACTTC
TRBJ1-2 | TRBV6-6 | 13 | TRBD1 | CASMYQGASGYTF | TGTGCCAGCATGTACCAGGGGGCGAGTGGCTACACCTTC
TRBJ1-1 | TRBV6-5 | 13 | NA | CATLQVHNTEAFF | TGTGCCACCTTACAGGTTCACAACACTGAAGCTTTCTTT
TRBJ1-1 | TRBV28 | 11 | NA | CASSLGAEAFF | TGTGCCAGCAGTCTCGGGGCTGAAGCTTTCTTT
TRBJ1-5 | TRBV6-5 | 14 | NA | CASRKTGRNQPQHF | TGTGCCAGCAGAAAGACAGGACGCAATCAGCCCCAGCATTTT
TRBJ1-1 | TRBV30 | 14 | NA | CAWSVGVRTTEAFF | TGTGCCTGGAGTGTGGGCGTGAGGACAACTGAAGCTTTCTTT
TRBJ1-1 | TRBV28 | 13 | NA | CASSADRPKGAFF | TGTGCCAGCAGTGCTGACAGACCGAAAGGGGCTTTCTTT
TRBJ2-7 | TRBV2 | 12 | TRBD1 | CASSGQGYEQYF | TGTGCCAGCAGCGGACAGGGGTACGAGCAGTACTTC
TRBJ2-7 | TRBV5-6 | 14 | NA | CASQPGEARYEQYF | TGTGCCAGCCAACCGGGAGAGGCCCGCTACGAGCAGTACTTC